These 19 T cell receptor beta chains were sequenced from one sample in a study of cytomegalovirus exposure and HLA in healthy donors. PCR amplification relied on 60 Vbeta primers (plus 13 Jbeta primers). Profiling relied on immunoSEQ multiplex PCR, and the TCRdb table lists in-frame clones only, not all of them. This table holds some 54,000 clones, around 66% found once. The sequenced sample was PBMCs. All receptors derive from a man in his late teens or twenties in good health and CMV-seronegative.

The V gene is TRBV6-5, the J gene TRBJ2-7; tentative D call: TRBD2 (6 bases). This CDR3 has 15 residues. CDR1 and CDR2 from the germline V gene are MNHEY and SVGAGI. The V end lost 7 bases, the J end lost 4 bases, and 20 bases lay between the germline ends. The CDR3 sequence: CASTPGGAQEYEQYF. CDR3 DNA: TGTGCCAGCACCCCCGGGGGAGCGCAGGAATACGAGCAGTACTTC.

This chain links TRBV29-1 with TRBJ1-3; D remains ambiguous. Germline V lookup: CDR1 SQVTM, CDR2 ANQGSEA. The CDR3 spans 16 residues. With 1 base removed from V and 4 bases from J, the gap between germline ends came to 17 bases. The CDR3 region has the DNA TGCAGCGTTGAAGTAGGGTCATCGGGGAGAGGAAACACCATATATTTT. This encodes CSVEVGSSGRGNTIYF.

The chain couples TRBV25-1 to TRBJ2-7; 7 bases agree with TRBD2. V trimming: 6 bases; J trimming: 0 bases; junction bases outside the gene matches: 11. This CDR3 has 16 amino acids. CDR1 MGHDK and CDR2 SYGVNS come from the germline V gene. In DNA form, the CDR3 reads TGTGCCAGCAGAATGGGAGGGACGTTGAGCTCCTACGAGCAGTACTTC. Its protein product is CASRMGGTLSSYEQYF.

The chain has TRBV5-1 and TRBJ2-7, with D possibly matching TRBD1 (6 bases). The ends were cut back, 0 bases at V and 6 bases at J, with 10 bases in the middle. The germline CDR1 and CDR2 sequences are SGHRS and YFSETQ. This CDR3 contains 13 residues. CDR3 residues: CASSLVGGGEQYF. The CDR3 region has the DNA TGCGCCAGCAGCTTGGTAGGGGGTGGCGAGCAGTACTTC.

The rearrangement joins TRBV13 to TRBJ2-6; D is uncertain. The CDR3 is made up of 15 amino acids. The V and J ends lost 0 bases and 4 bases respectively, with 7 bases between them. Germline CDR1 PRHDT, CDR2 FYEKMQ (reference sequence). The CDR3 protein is CASSLGGSGANVLTF. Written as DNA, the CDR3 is TGTGCCAGCAGCTTAGGGGGCAGCGGGGCCAACGTCCTGACTTTC.

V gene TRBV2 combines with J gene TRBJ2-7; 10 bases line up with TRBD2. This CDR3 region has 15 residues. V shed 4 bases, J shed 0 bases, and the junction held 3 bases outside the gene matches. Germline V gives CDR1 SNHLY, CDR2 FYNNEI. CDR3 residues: CASSGTSGNSYEQYF. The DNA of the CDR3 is TGTGCCAGCAGTGGGACTAGCGGAAACTCCTACGAGCAGTACTTC.

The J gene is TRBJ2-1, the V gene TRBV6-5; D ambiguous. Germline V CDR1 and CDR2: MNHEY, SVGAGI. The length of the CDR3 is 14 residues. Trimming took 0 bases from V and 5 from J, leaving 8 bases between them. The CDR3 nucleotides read TGTGCCAGCAGTTACTCAGAGCCCGACAATGAGCAGTTCTTC. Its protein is CASSYSEPDNEQFF.

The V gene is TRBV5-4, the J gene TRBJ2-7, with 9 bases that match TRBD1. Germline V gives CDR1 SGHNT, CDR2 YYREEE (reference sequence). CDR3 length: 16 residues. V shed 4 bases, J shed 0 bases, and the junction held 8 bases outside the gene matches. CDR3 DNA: TGTGCCAGCAGCCCAGGTGGACAGGGGAGCTCCTACGAGCAGTACTTC. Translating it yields CASSPGGQGSSYEQYF.

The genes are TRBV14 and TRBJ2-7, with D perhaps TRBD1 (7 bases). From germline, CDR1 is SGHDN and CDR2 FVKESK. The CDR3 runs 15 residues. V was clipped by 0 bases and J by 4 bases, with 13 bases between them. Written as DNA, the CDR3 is TGTGCCAGCAGCCAAGATGGGGCAGGGGGGTACGAGCAGTACTTC. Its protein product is CASSQDGAGGYEQYF. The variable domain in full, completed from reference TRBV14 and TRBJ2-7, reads EAGVTQFPSHSVIEKGQTVTLRCDPISGHDNLYWYRRVMGKEIKFLLHFVKESKQDESGMPNNRFLAERTGGTYSTLKVQPAELEDSGVYFCASSQDGAGGYEQYFGPGTRLTVT.

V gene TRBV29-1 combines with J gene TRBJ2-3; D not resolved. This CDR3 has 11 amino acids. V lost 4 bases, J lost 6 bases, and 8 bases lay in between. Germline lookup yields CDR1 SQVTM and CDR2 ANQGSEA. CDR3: CSVVVADTQYF. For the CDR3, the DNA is TGCAGCGTTGTAGTTGCGGATACGCAGTATTTT.

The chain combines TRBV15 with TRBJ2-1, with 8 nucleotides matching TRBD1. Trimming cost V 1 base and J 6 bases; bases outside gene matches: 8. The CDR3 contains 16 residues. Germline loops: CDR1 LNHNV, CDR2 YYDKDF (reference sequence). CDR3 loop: CATSRGGQGAGNEQFF. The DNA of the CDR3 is TGTGCCACCAGCAGAGGAGGGCAGGGGGCCGGCAATGAGCAGTTCTTC.

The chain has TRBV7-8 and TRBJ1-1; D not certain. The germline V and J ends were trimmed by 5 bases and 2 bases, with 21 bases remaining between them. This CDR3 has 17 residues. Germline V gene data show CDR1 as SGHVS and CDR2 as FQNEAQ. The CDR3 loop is CASSLPEKRVFNTEAFF. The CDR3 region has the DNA TGTGCCAGCAGCCTGCCTGAGAAGAGGGTCTTTAACACTGAAGCTTTCTTT.

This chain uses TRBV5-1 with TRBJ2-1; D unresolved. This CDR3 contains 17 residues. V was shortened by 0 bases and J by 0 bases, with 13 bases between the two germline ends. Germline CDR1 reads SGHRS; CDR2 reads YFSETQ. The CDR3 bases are TGCGCCAGCAGCTTGGATGCCTTCTCGAGCTCCTACAATGAGCAGTTCTTC. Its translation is CASSLDAFSSSYNEQFF.

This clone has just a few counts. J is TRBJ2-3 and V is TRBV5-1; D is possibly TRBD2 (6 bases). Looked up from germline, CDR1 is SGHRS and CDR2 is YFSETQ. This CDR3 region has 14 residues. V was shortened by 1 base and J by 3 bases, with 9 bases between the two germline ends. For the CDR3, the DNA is TGCGCCAGCAGCTTGAGCGGGTATACAGATACGCAGTATTTT. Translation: CASSLSGYTDTQYF.

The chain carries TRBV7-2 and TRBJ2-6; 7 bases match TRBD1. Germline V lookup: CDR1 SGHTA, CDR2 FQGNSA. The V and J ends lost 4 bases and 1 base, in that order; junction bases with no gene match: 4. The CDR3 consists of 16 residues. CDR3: CASSSRTGSGANVLTF. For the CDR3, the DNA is TGTGCCAGCAGCTCCCGGACAGGTTCTGGGGCCAACGTCCTGACTTTC. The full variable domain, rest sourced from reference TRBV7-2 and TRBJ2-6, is GAGVSQSPSNKVTEKGKDVELRCDPISGHTALYWYRQSLGQGLEFLIYFQGNSAPDKSGLPSDRFSAERTGGSVSTLTIQRTQQEDSAVYLCASSSRTGSGANVLTFGAGSRLTVL.

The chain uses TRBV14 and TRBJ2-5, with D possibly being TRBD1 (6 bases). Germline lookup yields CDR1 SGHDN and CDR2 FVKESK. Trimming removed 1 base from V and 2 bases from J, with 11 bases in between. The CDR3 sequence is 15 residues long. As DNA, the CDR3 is TGTGCCAGCAGCCAAGCGGACAGATATCAAGAGACCCAGTACTTC. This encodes CASSQADRYQETQYF.

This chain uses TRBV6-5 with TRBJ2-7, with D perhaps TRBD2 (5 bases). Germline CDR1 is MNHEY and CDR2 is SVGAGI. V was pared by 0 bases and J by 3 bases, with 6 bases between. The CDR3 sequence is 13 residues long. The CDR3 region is CASSYSGSYEQYF. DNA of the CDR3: TGTGCCAGCAGTTACTCGGGGAGCTACGAGCAGTACTTC.

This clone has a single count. The CDR3 DNA reads as TGTGCCAGCGTAGTGGACAGTAGCTACGAGCAGTACTTC. The encoded protein is CASVVDSSYEQYF. The chain links TRBV2 to TRBJ2-7, with a tentative D call TRBD1 (6 bases). CDR3 length: 13 amino acids. V lost 8 bases and J 3 bases, leaving 14 bases between the germline ends. Germline assignment: CDR1 SNHLY and CDR2 FYNNEI.

As DNA, the CDR3 is TGCACCAGCAGCCAATCGACTAGCGGGTTATACAATGAGCAGTTCTTC. It specifies CTSSQSTSGLYNEQFF. This chain uses TRBV1 with TRBJ2-1; the tabulated D call, TRBD2, remains unverified against the DNA. TRBV1 represents a pseudogene. This CDR3 has 16 amino acids.